The 9 T cell receptor beta chains listed next were all sequenced from one sample in a study of CD8+CD57+ T cells in acquired aplastic anemia. Both TCR beta VDJ combination and CDR3 sequence profiling were carried out. Genomic DNA was the template for this profiling. TCRdb reanalysed the reads using MiXCR and keeps one entry per CDR3 protein. The sample has 190,000 or so distinct CDR3 sequences, less than 60% seen once; the top ten hold about 1.8%. Patients who underwent sequencing had shown CD8+CD57+ cell expansion by flow cytometry. The sample consisted of sorted CD4+, CD8+, or CD8+CD57+ T cells (not recorded which) from PBMCs. The source is a human donor with aplastic anemia.

The V gene is TRBV28, the J gene TRBJ1-1; a possible D gene is TRBD1 (5 bases). CDR3 length: 16 amino acids. With 7 bases removed from V and 5 bases from J, the gap between germline ends came to 23 bases. Germline CDR1 MDHEN, CDR2 SYDVKM. CDR3 sequence (DNA): TGTGCCAGCACTATAGGAGGGGCGCGGGTGCTGACTGAAGCTTTCTTT. Amino acids: CASTIGGARVLTEAFF.

The chain combines TRBV19 with TRBJ2-2; TRBD2 agrees at 13 bases. Looked up from germline, CDR1 is LNHDA and CDR2 is SQIVND (reference sequence). J gave up 7 bases and V 3 bases, and 11 bases lay outside the gene matches. This CDR3 contains 18 residues. CDR3 sequence (DNA): TGTGCCAGTAGTATGGGCGGACTAGCGGGAGAAGGCGACGGGGAGCTGTTTTTT. It encodes CASSMGGLAGEGDGELFF.

V is TRBV5-6 and J is TRBJ2-3, with 10 nucleotides matching TRBD1. The V gene end was trimmed by 2 bases and the J gene end by 3 bases; junction bases not matched to a gene: 9. Germline V gene lookup returns CDR1 SGHDT and CDR2 YYEEEE. The CDR3 consists of 17 residues. The CDR3 reads CASSLGLRDRGTDTQYF. As DNA, the CDR3 is TGTGCCAGCAGCTTAGGCTTGAGGGACAGGGGTACAGATACGCAGTATTTT. The whole variable domain, filled in from reference TRBV5-6 and TRBJ2-3, reads DAGVTQSPTHLIKTRGQQVTLRCSPKSGHDTVSWYQQALGQGPQFIFQYYEEEERQRGNFPDRFSGHQFPNYSSELNVNALLLGDSALYLCASSLGLRDRGTDTQYFGPGTRLTVL.

This chain uses TRBV12-3 or TRBV12-4 with TRBJ2-7; TRBD1 matches at 9 bases. Trimming cost V 8 bases and J 8 bases; bases outside gene matches: 7. This CDR3 is built from 12 residues. CDR3: CASWRGQGKQYF. CDR3 in DNA: TGTGCCAGCTGGAGGGGACAGGGAAAGCAGTACTTC.

The rearrangement joins TRBV15 to TRBJ1-1; 7 bases agree with TRBD1. The CDR3 is 14 amino acids. V shed 5 bases, J shed 5 bases, and the junction held 8 bases outside the gene matches. The germline V gene has CDR1 LNHNV and CDR2 YYDKDF (reference sequence). This chain's CDR3 is CATSRGTAGTEAFF. DNA for the CDR3: TGTGCCACCAGCCGCGGGACAGCGGGGACTGAAGCTTTCTTT. The variable domain in full, completed from reference TRBV15 and TRBJ1-1, reads DAMVIQNPRYQVTQFGKPVTLSCSQTLNHNVMYWYQQKSSQAPKLLFHYYDKDFNNEADTPDNFQSRRPNTSFCFLDIRSPGLGDTAMYLCATSRGTAGTEAFFGQGTRLTVV.

This clonotype has a count of ten or more. For the CDR3, the DNA is TGCGCCAGCAGCTTTACAGGAAAGGGGGACACTGAAGCTTTCTTT. Its translation is CASSFTGKGDTEAFF. The V and J genes are TRBV5-1 and TRBJ1-1; D perhaps matches TRBD1 (6 bases). With 2 bases removed from V and 3 bases from J, the gap between germline ends came to 14 bases. CDR1 and CDR2 (germline): SGHRS, YFSETQ. The CDR3 is made up of 15 amino acids.

The table lists this clonotype with a few counts. V and J are TRBV18 and TRBJ2-5; D is perhaps TRBD2 (5 bases). This CDR3 spans 14 amino acids. Between the trimmed V and J ends, which lost 0 bases and 4 bases, there was a span of 9 bases. Germline-derived CDR1 and CDR2 are KGHSH and LQKENI. CDR3 in DNA: TGTGCCAGCTCACCACCTTCCGGACTAGAGACCCAGTACTTC. Its protein product is CASSPPSGLETQYF.

The V and J genes are TRBV20-1 and TRBJ2-7, with 9 bases aligning to TRBD1. The germline V gene has CDR1 DFQATT and CDR2 SNEGSKA (reference sequence). This CDR3 region has 17 residues. V lost 3 bases to trimming and J lost 3 bases; unmatched junction nucleotides: 15. The CDR3 nucleotides are TGCAGTGCTAGCACAGCCGTAGGACAGGGGTTGATCTACGAGCAGTACTTC. It codes for CSASTAVGQGLIYEQYF.

Only a few counts were recorded for this clonotype. The chain recombines TRBV2 with TRBJ2-7, with 9 bases that match TRBD1. The trim removed 6 bases at V and 6 bases at J, leaving 6 bases unmatched. This CDR3 region has 13 residues. Germline V lookup: CDR1 SNHLY, CDR2 FYNNEI. CDR3 loop: CASRDRGVSEQYF. CDR3 coding DNA: TGTGCCAGCAGGGACAGGGGAGTCTCCGAGCAGTACTTC.